These 25 T cell receptor beta chains came from one sample sequenced in a study of cytomegalovirus exposure and HLA in healthy donors. 13 Jbeta primers and 60 Vbeta primers were used for the PCR. Profiling relied on immunoSEQ multiplex PCR, and the TCRdb table lists in-frame clones only, not all of them. The table lists approximately 170,000 clones, around 84% of them singletons, with 1% in the top ten. Material: PBMCs. These receptor sequences come from a boy aged 2-9 years in good health and CMV-seronegative.

The V gene is TRBV7-9, the J gene TRBJ2-5; TRBD2 agrees at 7 bases. CDR1 is SEHNR and CDR2 is FQNEAQ in the germline V gene (reference sequence). This CDR3 has 13 residues. V gave up 5 bases and J gave up 3 bases; unmatched junction bases: 3. The CDR3 region is CASSGAGKETQYF. The CDR3 coding sequence is TGTGCCAGCAGCGGAGCGGGGAAAGAGACCCAGTACTTC.

The CDR3 loop is CSVRGSNYGYTF. The CDR3 region has the DNA TGCAGCGTCCGGGGTTCTAACTATGGCTACACCTTC. The chain links TRBV29-1 to TRBJ1-2; D remains unclear. This CDR3 has 12 amino acids. V lost 6 bases and J lost 0, with 8 bases in between. Germline V gene data show CDR1 as SQVTM and CDR2 as ANQGSEA.

This clone was detected only once. J is TRBJ1-1 and V is TRBV10-3, with 9 bases lining up with TRBD1. Germline CDR1 ENHRY, CDR2 SYGVKD. Trimming cost V 6 bases and J 1 base; bases outside gene matches: 0. The CDR3 is 13 residues long. The DNA of the CDR3 is TGTGCCATCAGACAGGGGGCGAACACTGAAGCTTTCTTT. Encoded protein: CAIRQGANTEAFF.

The V and J genes are TRBV4-1 and TRBJ2-2, with 8 nucleotides matching TRBD2. Germline V gene data show CDR1 as MGHRA and CDR2 as YSYEKL. With V trimmed by 0 bases and J by 1 base, 4 bases remained unmatched. The CDR3 covers 17 residues. The CDR3 DNA sequence: TGCGCCAGCAGCCAAGATGATCTAGCGGGGAACACCGGGGAGCTGTTTTTT. It encodes CASSQDDLAGNTGELFF.

V gene TRBV28 combines with J gene TRBJ2-2; D gene ambiguous. Per germline, CDR1 MDHEN and CDR2 SYDVKM. V gave up 11 bases and J gave up 0 bases, with 13 bases separating them. CDR3 size: 14 residues. CDR3 in DNA: TGTGCCGCGGAAGGCTTCTCGAACACCGGGGAGCTGTTTTTT. Protein product: CAAEGFSNTGELFF.

This rearrangement joins TRBV2 to TRBJ2-1, with 11 bases matching TRBD2. The CDR3 totals 15 residues. CDR1 SNHLY and CDR2 FYNNEI come from the germline V gene. J gave up 5 bases and V 6 bases, and 6 bases lay outside the gene matches. Here the CDR3 DNA reads TGTGCCAGCAGCCTTAGCGGGAGGGGGCACAATGAGCAGTTCTTC. Residues: CASSLSGRGHNEQFF.

Regarding this clone: Since no conserved phenylalanine or tryptophan closes the CDR3, a read error is the likely cause. The V gene is TRBV28, the J gene TRBJ1-1; no reliable D call. CDR1 and CDR2 (germline): MDHEN, SYDVKM. The ends were cut back, 2 bases at V and 1 base at J, with 8 bases in the middle. This CDR3 comprises 14 residues. CDR3 nucleotide sequence: TGTGCCAGCAGTTTACCCACGGGGAACACTGAAGCTTTCCTT. It encodes CASSLPTGNTEAFL.

The chain links TRBV5-1 to TRBJ2-1; a possible D gene is TRBD2 (6 bases). Germline V gene sequence: CDR1 SGHRS, CDR2 YFSETQ. This CDR3 is 11 amino acids long. V lost 7 bases, J lost 8 bases, and 10 bases lay in between. The CDR3 here is CASLGGHEQFF. The CDR3 DNA reads TGCGCCAGCTTAGGAGGGCATGAGCAGTTCTTC.

The chain employs TRBV14 and TRBJ2-2; a weak D match, TRBD2 (5 bases). The germline CDR1 and CDR2 sequences are SGHDN and FVKESK. The length of the CDR3 is 15 residues. V was clipped by 1 base and J by 5 bases, with 11 bases between them. CDR3 protein: CASSQVAGVTGELFF. Written as DNA, the CDR3 is TGTGCCAGCAGCCAAGTAGCCGGGGTTACCGGGGAGCTGTTTTTT. Looking up the rest from reference TRBV14 and TRBJ2-2 gives the full variable domain: EAGVTQFPSHSVIEKGQTVTLRCDPISGHDNLYWYRRVMGKEIKFLLHFVKESKQDESGMPNNRFLAERTGGTYSTLKVQPAELEDSGVYFCASSQVAGVTGELFFGEGSRLTVL.

There are a few counts of this clone. The chain carries TRBV4-1 and TRBJ2-2; TRBD1 matches at 8 bases. V dropped 0 bases and J dropped 3; count of bases not matched to a gene: 0. The CDR3 is made up of 15 amino acids. Germline values: CDR1 MGHRA, CDR2 YSYEKL. The chain's CDR3 is CASSQEDRDTGELFF. CDR3 nucleotide sequence: TGCGCCAGCAGCCAAGAGGACAGGGACACCGGGGAGCTGTTTTTT.

The rearrangement uses TRBV5-1 and TRBJ2-1; D is unclear. This CDR3 comprises 10 residues. V shed 1 base and J shed 12 bases, with 5 bases lying between them. Germline V gene sequence: CDR1 SGHRS, CDR2 YFSETQ. As DNA, the CDR3 is TGCGCCAGCAGCTTGTCAGGGCAGTTCTTC. Amino acid sequence: CASSLSGQFF.

The genes are TRBV27 and TRBJ2-1, with TRBD2 matching 11 bases. Looked up from germline, CDR1 is MNHEY and CDR2 is SMNVEV (reference sequence). Germline trimming cut 5 bases from V and 4 bases from J; bases unmatched to any gene: 7. There are 16 residues in the CDR3. Here the CDR3 reads CASSPLLAGGYNEQFF. The CDR3 DNA reads as TGTGCCAGCAGTCCCCTCCTAGCGGGGGGATACAATGAGCAGTTCTTC.

The CDR3 is CASSPMRAGGPETQYF. The DNA for the CDR3 is TGTGCCAGCAGCCCCATGAGGGCAGGGGGCCCAGAGACCCAGTACTTC. The rearrangement joins TRBV7-3 to TRBJ2-5; 8 nucleotides match TRBD1. This CDR3 is 16 amino acids long. CDR1 is SGHTA and CDR2 is FQGTGA in the germline V gene. V was clipped by 5 bases and J by 4 bases; unmatched bases: 12.

This sequence joins TRBV27 and TRBJ1-6; no definite D call. With 3 bases removed from V and 5 bases from J, the gap between germline ends came to 8 bases. The V gene's germline CDR1 is MNHEY and CDR2 SMNVEV (reference sequence). The CDR3 totals 14 residues. The CDR3 sequence is CASSFRRDNSPLHF. In nucleotides, the CDR3 is TGTGCCAGCAGTTTCCGGCGGGATAATTCACCCCTCCACTTT.

The chain combines TRBV18 with TRBJ2-1; maybe TRBD2 (5 bases). Germline V lookup: CDR1 KGHSH, CDR2 LQKENI. The ends were cut back, 1 base at V and 0 bases at J, with 16 bases in the middle. The CDR3 contains 18 residues. In DNA form, the CDR3 reads TGTGCCAGCTCACCACGATGGCTGGCGGGTAGCTCCTACAATGAGCAGTTCTTC. Its protein is CASSPRWLAGSSYNEQFF. The full variable domain, its missing parts supplied by reference TRBV18 and TRBJ2-1, is NAGVMQNPRHLVRRRGQEARLRCSPMKGHSHVYWYRQLPEEGLKFMVYLQKENIIDESGMPKERFSAEFPKEGPSILRIQQVVRGDSAAYFCASSPRWLAGSSYNEQFFGPGTRLTVL.

The V and J genes are TRBV5-6 and TRBJ2-7; 7 bases are shared with TRBD1. This CDR3 spans 15 amino acids. Trimming at V came to 1 base and at J to 0 bases, leaving 4 bases not matched to a gene. The germline gives CDR1 SGHDT, CDR2 YYEEEE. This chain's CDR3 is CASSLRQGDSYEQYV. Written as DNA, the CDR3 is TGTGCCAGCAGCTTGAGGCAGGGGGACTCCTACGAGCAGTACGTC.

This clone was observed a few times. The chain employs TRBV28 and TRBJ2-6; D perhaps matches TRBD1 (6 bases). Germline V CDR1 and CDR2: MDHEN, SYDVKM. V was clipped by 6 bases and J by 0 bases, with 21 bases between them. There are 19 residues in the CDR3. CDR3 sequence: CASRGRRGKIDSGANVLTF. The CDR3 bases are TGTGCCAGCAGGGGACGAAGGGGGAAAATCGACTCTGGGGCCAACGTCCTGACTTTC.

Only one count was recorded for this clone. The chain employs TRBV6-5 and TRBJ1-3, with D tentatively TRBD1 (5 bases). CDR1 and CDR2 (germline): MNHEY, SVGAGI. The germline V and J ends were trimmed by 5 bases and 4 bases, with 6 bases remaining between them. The CDR3 is 12 amino acids. CDR3 sequence (DNA): TGTGCCAGCAGTCGGACAGGAAACACCATATATTTT. Amino acids: CASSRTGNTIYF.

This sequence joins TRBV5-5 and TRBJ2-1; 9 bases match TRBD1. Losses at the gene ends were 1 base for V and 9 bases for J; bases not matched to a gene: 8. The germline gives CDR1 SGHKS, CDR2 YYEKEE (reference sequence). The CDR3 runs 15 residues. The CDR3 here is CASSLREQGAGEQFF. The DNA for the CDR3 is TGTGCCAGCAGCTTGAGAGAACAGGGGGCGGGTGAGCAGTTCTTC.

This sequence joins TRBV28 and TRBJ1-2; D call uncertain. Trimming pared 2 bases from V and 2 bases from J, leaving 12 bases between. Germline CDR1 and CDR2: MDHEN and SYDVKM. This CDR3 has 15 amino acids. CDR3 protein: CASSLPIGRNYGYTF. Written as DNA, the CDR3 is TGTGCCAGCAGTTTACCCATCGGGAGAAACTATGGCTACACCTTC.

V gene TRBV5-1 combines with J gene TRBJ2-5, with D possibly matching TRBD1 (5 bases). The J call is doubtful: the DNA matches TRBJ2-7 better. The germline V gene has CDR1 SGHRS and CDR2 YFSETQ. This CDR3 region has 15 residues. The CDR3 spells CASSYGQGVTYEQYF. As DNA, the CDR3 is TGCGCCAGCAGCTATGGACAAGGGGTTACCTACGAGCAGTACTTC.

The CDR3 sequence is CASTGQLGYTF. The CDR3 coding sequence is TGTGCCAGTACGGGACAGCTTGGCTACACCTTC. The chain recombines TRBV9 with TRBJ1-2, with 7 bases fitting TRBD1. V shed 8 bases, J shed 7 bases, and the junction held 5 bases outside the gene matches. The CDR3 totals 11 residues. Germline CDR1 SGDLS, CDR2 YYNGEE.

The chain carries TRBV7-9 and TRBJ2-2; maybe TRBD1 (5 bases). V was shortened by 2 bases and J by 6 bases, with 13 bases between the two germline ends. The V gene's germline CDR1 is SEHNR and CDR2 FQNEAQ (reference sequence). There are 15 residues in the CDR3. In nucleotides, the CDR3 is TGTGCCAGCAGCTTAAGCAGGGTTAAGTCCGGGGAGCTGTTTTTT. Amino acids: CASSLSRVKSGELFF.

The rearrangement links TRBV27 to TRBJ2-1, with a possible D match to TRBD2 (7 bases). V gave up 7 bases and J gave up 8 bases, with 12 bases separating them. CDR1 is MNHEY and CDR2 is SMNVEV in the germline V gene (reference sequence). The CDR3 covers 12 residues. CDR3 DNA: TGTGCCAGCAAGGGGGGGGCCCATGAGCAGTTCTTC. As protein: CASKGGAHEQFF.

The chain is built from TRBV2 and TRBJ2-4; 9 bases fit TRBD2. Per the germline V gene, CDR1 is SNHLY and CDR2 is FYNNEI. The junction had 9 bases not matched to a gene; V was cut back by 5 bases and J by 1 base. This CDR3 comprises 17 residues. The CDR3 coding sequence is TGTGCCAGCAGTCCTCTTAGCGGGAGCGGGGCCAAAAACATTCAGTACTTC. Protein sequence: CASSPLSGSGAKNIQYF.